This TCR beta chain is drawn from a study of identical twins. Only a few counts were recorded for this clonotype. A single record per CDR3 protein comes from TCRdb applying MiXCR to the 5' RACE reads. The sample holds some 900,000 distinct CDR3 sequences, 9% to 15% seen once. This same sample was also taken into another study, of yellow fever vaccine responses in identical twins.

Sequenced material: PBMCs. The sequence came from a woman under 30 in good health.

The CDR3 spells CASSFNRATEAFF. CDR3 DNA sequence: TGTGCCAGCAGTTTCAACAGGGCCACTGAAGCTTTCTTT. The rearrangement uses TRBV27 and TRBJ1-1; weak D call: TRBD1 (6 bases). CDR3 length equals 13 residues. Germline V gene sequence: CDR1 MNHEY, CDR2 SMNVEV (reference sequence). V lost 3 bases to trimming and J lost 4 bases, with 9 bases between them.